These 32 T cell receptor beta chains came from one sample sequenced in a study of T-cell reconstitution after alpha-beta-depleted transplantation in children. Molecular barcoding with unique molecular identifiers was used for the TCRbeta library. TCRdb analysed the PCR reads with MiXCR anew, one entry per CDR3 protein. This table holds some 600,000 distinct CDR3 sequences, approximately 15% found once. The sample was PBMCs from the stem cell graft donor, taken from the stem cell graft. These receptors all come from a human donor who donated a stem cell graft to a child with acute myeloid leukemia.

This clonotype was seen ten or more times. The chain couples TRBV20-1 to TRBJ1-2; TRBD1 matches 7 bases. The CDR3 spans 14 residues. V lost 5 bases and J lost 4; bases outside the gene matches: 10. CDR1 and CDR2 from the germline V gene are DFQATT and SNEGSKA (reference sequence). The CDR3 DNA sequence: TGCAGTGCTTCGGGACAGAGATTAACCTATGGCTACACCTTC. Translated, it gives CSASGQRLTYGYTF.

A few counts support this clonotype. The chain combines TRBV5-4 with TRBJ2-7, with 10 nucleotides matching TRBD2. V dropped 3 bases and J dropped 4; count of bases not matched to a gene: 4. The germline gives CDR1 SGHNT, CDR2 YYREEE (reference sequence). The CDR3 has 14 residues. In nucleotides, the CDR3 is TGTGCCAGCAGCTCCGGGACTAGCGAATACGAGCAGTACGTC. It encodes CASSSGTSEYEQYV.

This clonotype was seen more than once but under ten times. The chain is built from TRBV7-2 and TRBJ2-1; D assignment may be TRBD1 or TRBD2 (5 bases each). Trimming left V 4 bases short and J 6 bases short, with 7 bases between. The CDR3 is made up of 12 amino acids. CDR1 and CDR2 from the germline V gene are SGHTA and FQGNSA. CDR3 region: CASSWDGNEQFF. The CDR3 DNA sequence: TGTGCCAGCAGCTGGGACGGCAATGAGCAGTTCTTC.

This clonotype was detected ten times or more. V gene TRBV11-2 combines with J gene TRBJ2-5; the D gene could be TRBD1 or TRBD2 (5 bases each). The CDR3 totals 12 residues. Trimming stripped 7 bases from V and 5 bases from J, with 11 bases between. The germline V gene has CDR1 SGHAT and CDR2 FQNNGV. The CDR3 nucleotides read TGTGCCAGCACCGATTGGGGGGAGACCCAGTACTTC. It is translated as CASTDWGETQYF.

This chain joins TRBV28 and TRBJ2-1; D gene unclear. Germline V gene lookup returns CDR1 MDHEN and CDR2 SYDVKM. The length of the CDR3 is 16 residues. V was clipped by 6 bases and J by 6 bases, with 21 bases between them. Here the CDR3 reads CASRLTGSWASNEQFF. The CDR3 DNA reads TGTGCCAGCAGACTCACCGGGTCTTGGGCTTCCAATGAGCAGTTCTTC.

A few counts support this clonotype. The chain recombines TRBV5-1 with TRBJ2-7; 10 nucleotides align to TRBD1. J was trimmed by 2 bases and V by 0 bases; bases with no gene match: 11. From germline, CDR1 is SGHRS and CDR2 YFSETQ. CDR3 size: 18 residues. CDR3 sequence (DNA): TGCGCCAGCAGCTTGGATCAAAGGGGACAGGGGTCCACCTACGAGCAGTACTTC. Residues: CASSLDQRGQGSTYEQYF.

This clonotype occurred a few times. The V and J genes are TRBV10-3 and TRBJ1-5; D not certain. Germline V gene lookup returns CDR1 ENHRY and CDR2 SYGVKD. Between the trimmed V and J ends, which lost 0 bases and 0 bases, there was a span of 9 bases. The CDR3 has 16 residues. In DNA form, the CDR3 reads TGTGCCATCAGTGAGTCTAACCGGATTAGCAATCAGCCCCAGCATTTT. This gives the protein CAISESNRISNQPQHF.

In this sample, this clonotype turned up a few times. The CDR3 region is CASAPGGWNEKLFF. The CDR3 DNA sequence: TGTGCCAGCGCCCCGGGAGGCTGGAATGAAAAACTGTTTTTT. This rearrangement joins TRBV27 to TRBJ1-4; D not certain. Germline assignment: CDR1 MNHEY and CDR2 SMNVEV (reference sequence). CDR3 size: 14 residues. Trimming took off 8 bases at V and 5 bases at J, with 15 bases between the two ends. Complete variable domain (other parts from reference TRBV27 and TRBJ1-4): EAQVTQNPRYLITVTGKKLTVTCSQNMNHEYMSWYRQDPGLGLRQIYYSMNVEVTDKGDVPEGYKVSRKEKRNFPLILESPSPNQTSLYFCASAPGGWNEKLFFGSGTQLSVL.

This clonotype has ten or more counts. The chain recombines TRBV6-5 with TRBJ1-6; weak D call: TRBD1 (6 bases). The germline V and J ends were trimmed by 0 bases and 9 bases, with 12 bases remaining between them. The CDR3 is 15 residues long. CDR1 MNHEY and CDR2 SVGAGI come from the germline V gene. CDR3: CASSYSDSSGSPLHF. Here the CDR3 DNA reads TGTGCCAGCAGTTACTCGGACAGTTCAGGTTCACCCCTCCACTTT.

This clonotype was seen only a few times. The J gene is TRBJ1-6, the V gene TRBV7-9; the D is unclear. The CDR3 spans 14 residues. CDR1 is SEHNR and CDR2 is FQNEAQ in the germline V gene (reference sequence). V lost 3 bases, J lost 8 bases, and 11 bases lay in between. CDR3 nucleotide sequence: TGTGCCAGCAGCTTCGAAGTAAGGGATTCACCCCTCCACTTT. Translated: CASSFEVRDSPLHF.

This clonotype was observed a handful of times. This rearrangement joins TRBV20-1 to TRBJ2-7; D perhaps matches TRBD2 (5 bases). Germline-derived CDR1 and CDR2 are DFQATT and SNEGSKA (reference sequence). The length of the CDR3 is 14 residues. Trimming removed 0 bases from V and 6 bases from J, with 15 bases in between. The CDR3 spells CSARDGGDGGEQYF. The CDR3 nucleotides read TGCAGTGCTAGAGATGGAGGAGACGGCGGCGAGCAGTACTTC.

This clonotype was seen repeatedly, ten times or more. The J gene is TRBJ1-1, the V gene TRBV29-1, with 10 bases fitting TRBD1. The CDR3 is 14 amino acids. CDR1 is SQVTM and CDR2 is ANQGSEA in the germline V gene. Trimming removed 4 bases from V and 5 bases from J; junction bases left unmatched: 7. CDR3 loop: CSVVGQGMGTEAFF. CDR3 bases: TGCAGCGTTGTGGGACAGGGGATGGGGACTGAAGCTTTCTTT. The complete variable domain, with remaining parts taken from reference TRBV29-1 and TRBJ1-1, reads SAVISQKPSRDICQRGTSLTIQCQVDSQVTMMFWYRQQPGQSLTLIATANQGSEATYESGFVIDKFPISRPNLTFSTLTVSNMSPEDSSIYLCSVVGQGMGTEAFFGQGTRLTVV.

This clonotype was seen only once. V and J are TRBV9 and TRBJ2-2; D might be TRBD2 (5 bases). The V gene's germline CDR1 is SGDLS and CDR2 YYNGEE. The CDR3 spans 13 residues. The germline V and J ends were trimmed by 3 bases and 5 bases, with 8 bases remaining between them. CDR3 in DNA: TGTGCCAGCAGCGCGGGAACAACCGGGGAGCTGTTTTTT. Its protein is CASSAGTTGELFF. The full variable domain, rest sourced from reference TRBV9 and TRBJ2-2, is DSGVTQTPKHLITATGQRVTLRCSPRSGDLSVYWYQQSLDQGLQFLIQYYNGEERAKGNILERFSAQQFPDLHSELNLSSLELGDSALYFCASSAGTTGELFFGEGSRLTVL.

There are many counts of this clonotype. The V and J genes are TRBV29-1 and TRBJ2-3; D call uncertain. The germline V gene has CDR1 SQVTM and CDR2 ANQGSEA. This CDR3 spans 15 amino acids. Trimming removed 6 bases at V and 0 bases at J, with 16 bases between. This chain's CDR3 is CSVGSLTSSTDTQYF. As DNA, the CDR3 is TGCAGCGTGGGTTCGCTGACCTCTAGCACAGATACGCAGTATTTT.

On this clonotype: It may be a read error: a sequence one base away is much more abundant. V usage is TRBV6-6 and J usage is TRBJ1-5; TRBD1 is a possible D gene (5 bases). The CDR3 spans 12 residues. CDR1 MNHNY and CDR2 SVGAGI come from the germline V gene (reference sequence). In nucleotides, the CDR3 is TGTGCCAGCACTGGGACCAATCAGCCCCGGCATTTT. Protein sequence: CASTGTNQPRHF.

This clonotype came up many times. The rearrangement links TRBV20-1 to TRBJ2-5, with D perhaps given as TRBD1 or TRBD2 (6 bases each). CDR1 DFQATT and CDR2 SNEGSKA come from the germline V gene (reference sequence). V was trimmed by 0 bases and J by 0 bases, leaving 17 bases between them. The CDR3 extends over 17 amino acids. The CDR3 reads CSARDRHRGLYQETQYF. DNA for the CDR3: TGCAGTGCTAGAGATAGGCACCGGGGGCTATACCAAGAGACCCAGTACTTC.

This clonotype was found many times. This chain joins TRBV20-1 and TRBJ2-3, with 13 positions matching TRBD2. The CDR3 totals 15 residues. Germline assignment: CDR1 DFQATT and CDR2 SNEGSKA (reference sequence). Germline trimming cut 5 bases from V and 2 bases from J; bases unmatched to any gene: 4. The CDR3 is CSAGLAGATTDTQYF. The CDR3 nucleotides read TGCAGTGCTGGACTAGCGGGGGCTACCACAGATACGCAGTATTTT.

This clonotype was seen ten or more times. The chain recombines TRBV27 with TRBJ2-5; D possibly matches TRBD1 or TRBD2 (6 bases each). CDR3 size: 14 residues. V dropped 6 bases and J dropped 4 bases, with 15 bases sitting between them. Germline CDR1 and CDR2: MNHEY and SMNVEV (reference sequence). As DNA, the CDR3 is TGTGCCAGCAGACGGGACATCGGGGGAGAGACCCAGTACTTC. It yields the protein CASRRDIGGETQYF.

This chain links TRBV20-1 with TRBJ2-2, with 8 bases fitting TRBD1. The CDR3 runs 14 residues. V was clipped by 6 bases and J by 4 bases; unmatched bases: 7. Per the germline V gene, CDR1 is DFQATT and CDR2 is SNEGSKA (reference sequence). CDR3 in DNA: TGCAGTGCCCCAGGGGGCCTGGGCACCGGGGAGCTGTTTTTT. Translated: CSAPGGLGTGELFF.

This clonotype has a handful of counts. The V and J genes are TRBV20-1 and TRBJ2-7; D unclear. The CDR3 contains 15 residues. Between the trimmed V and J ends, which lost 6 bases and 3 bases, there was a span of 21 bases. Per germline, CDR1 DFQATT and CDR2 SNEGSKA (reference sequence). The DNA for the CDR3 is TGCAGTGCGCGGTCGGAGACCCTTCCTTACTACGAGCAGTACTTC. Its protein is CSARSETLPYYEQYF.

In this sample, this clonotype turned up once. This sequence joins TRBV7-2 and TRBJ2-7; unclear D gene. Trimming cost V 1 base and J 0 bases, with 13 bases left between them. The CDR3 length is 16 residues. Per the germline V gene, CDR1 is SGHTA and CDR2 is FQGNSA. CDR3 nucleotides: TGTGCCAGCAGCTTAGAGGAAATCCGATTCTCCTACGAGCAGTACTTC. Its translation is CASSLEEIRFSYEQYF.

This clonotype was seen many times. The chain recombines TRBV11-2 with TRBJ2-1, with 10 nucleotides matching TRBD2. CDR1 is SGHAT, CDR2 FQNNGV, per germline. Trimming at V came to 0 bases and at J to 3 bases, leaving 5 bases not matched to a gene. CDR3 length equals 17 residues. The CDR3 DNA is TGTGCCAGCAGCTTAGATGGACTAGCGGTAAACTACAATGAGCAGTTCTTC. This gives the protein CASSLDGLAVNYNEQFF.

The chain uses TRBV7-2 and TRBJ2-3, with TRBD2 identical over 12 bases. The CDR3 is made up of 16 amino acids. Germline assignment: CDR1 SGHTA and CDR2 FQGNSA. V trimming: 4 bases; J trimming: 4 bases; junction bases outside the gene matches: 6. CDR3 protein: CASSSELAGGADTQYF. The CDR3 DNA follows: TGTGCCAGCAGCTCTGAACTAGCGGGGGGTGCAGATACGCAGTATTTT.

V is TRBV20-1 and J is TRBJ2-1; TRBD1 aligns across 10 bases. CDR1 is DFQATT, CDR2 SNEGSKA, per germline (reference sequence). Trimming cost V 0 bases and J 14 bases; bases outside gene matches: 4. This CDR3 contains 12 residues. The CDR3 reads CSARDSGQGEFF. The CDR3 region has the DNA TGCAGTGCTAGAGACTCCGGACAGGGGGAGTTCTTC.

This clonotype was observed at least ten times. This chain links TRBV10-3 with TRBJ2-3; 8 nucleotides agree with TRBD2. Unmatched junction bases numbered 1, after V lost 8 bases and J lost 3 bases. The CDR3 contains 12 residues. Germline CDR1 is ENHRY and CDR2 is SYGVKD. The CDR3 loop is CAIGGGTDTQYF. CDR3 in DNA: TGTGCCATCGGCGGGGGGACAGATACGCAGTATTTT.

Points on this clonotype: This may arise from a read error, as a much more abundant clone is one base away. J is TRBJ1-1 and V is TRBV7-2; D unresolved. The germline CDR1 and CDR2 sequences are SGHTA and FQGNSA. The CDR3 is 14 amino acids. CDR3 sequence: CAGSLQALNTEAFF. As DNA, the CDR3 is TGTGCCGGCAGCCTCCAGGCTTTGAACACTGAAGCTTTCTTT.

To note about this clonotype: A read error may explain this, as a much larger clone is one base away. The gene calls are TRBV20-1 and TRBJ2-7; 9 nucleotides line up with TRBD2. This CDR3 contains 14 residues. Germline CDR1 reads DFQATT; CDR2 reads SNEGSKA (reference sequence). V lost 5 bases and J lost 7; bases outside the gene matches: 12. CDR3: CSARLGGGGVEQYF. CDR3 coding DNA: TGCAGTGCTCGACTAGGGGGCGGGGGGGTGGAGCAGTACTTC.

This clonotype was counted ten times or more. The chain combines TRBV12-3 or TRBV12-4 with TRBJ2-7, with TRBD1 matching over 9 bases. V gave up 5 bases and J gave up 5 bases; unmatched junction bases: 4. The CDR3 sequence is 13 residues long. This chain's CDR3 is CASSEQGANEQYF. In DNA, the CDR3 is TGTGCCAGCAGTGAACAGGGGGCCAACGAGCAGTACTTC.

This clonotype occurred many times. The chain couples TRBV9 to TRBJ2-7, with 9 bases aligning to TRBD2. The trim removed 0 bases at V and 3 bases at J, leaving 4 bases unmatched. Germline loops: CDR1 SGDLS, CDR2 YYNGEE. The length of the CDR3 is 15 residues. CDR3 DNA sequence: TGTGCCAGCAGCGTAGCTCCAGCGGGGGGCTACGAGCAGTACTTC. Amino acids: CASSVAPAGGYEQYF.

This clonotype was found many times. The V and J genes are TRBV29-1 and TRBJ1-2; unclear D gene. The CDR3 has 12 residues. Germline-derived CDR1 and CDR2 are SQVTM and ANQGSEA. V gave up 4 bases and J gave up 8 bases, with 14 bases separating them. CDR3 sequence: CSVGSLVIGYTF. The CDR3 nucleotides read TGCAGCGTTGGGTCCCTTGTTATCGGCTACACCTTC.

The table lists this clonotype with many counts. The chain carries TRBV20-1 and TRBJ2-7, with 7 bases aligning to TRBD2. After removal of 3 bases from V and 3 bases from J, the junction contained 5 bases not matched to a gene. Germline-derived CDR1 and CDR2 are DFQATT and SNEGSKA (reference sequence). CDR3 length: 13 amino acids. This chain's CDR3 is CSARGTKNYEQYF. DNA for the CDR3: TGCAGTGCTAGGGGGACTAAAAACTACGAGCAGTACTTC.

The rearrangement joins TRBV5-1 to TRBJ2-3, with 9 bases fitting TRBD2. The CDR3 has 14 amino acids. Germline trimming cut 7 bases from V and 0 bases from J; bases unmatched to any gene: 3. Germline V gene data show CDR1 as SGHRS and CDR2 as YFSETQ. In DNA form, the CDR3 reads TGCGCCAGCTCGGCGGGGGGGAGCACAGATACGCAGTATTTT. Translating gives CASSAGGSTDTQYF.